These 27 T cell receptor beta chains originate from one sample sequenced in a study of T cell responses to AZD1222 COVID-19 vaccine. TCRdb's copy holds only in-frame clones and misses some; the assay was immunoSEQ multiplex PCR. The sample lists roughly 100,000 clones, roughly 82% seen once, with 4% to 6% in the top ten. Sequenced material: peripheral blood, taken on day 0 of AZD1222 vaccination. The receptors stem from an adult in good health.

Of note for this clone: Different DNA sequences within this sample yield the same CDR3. This chain uses TRBV7-2 with TRBJ2-3, with D hard to call. Trimming removed 0 bases at V and 1 base at J, with 5 bases between. The CDR3 has 14 residues. Germline V gene data show CDR1 as SGHTA and CDR2 as FQGNSA. CDR3 amino acids: CASSLAHGTDTQYF. CDR3 DNA sequence: TGTGCCAGCAGCTTAGCTCACGGCACAGATACGCAGTATTTT.

The gene calls are TRBV2 and TRBJ1-2; possible D gene TRBD1, 6 bases. V dropped 6 bases and J dropped 5 bases, with 7 bases sitting between them. The CDR3 consists of 11 residues. Germline V gives CDR1 SNHLY, CDR2 FYNNEI. CDR3 bases: TGTGCCAGCAGAGGACAGTATGGCTACACCTTC. Its protein product is CASRGQYGYTF.

The chain links TRBV6-5 to TRBJ1-1, with D unresolved. The CDR3 extends over 14 amino acids. V lost 8 bases to trimming and J lost 3 bases, with 16 bases between them. Germline values: CDR1 MNHEY, CDR2 SVGAGI. The CDR3 reads CASSEGGVDTEAFF. CDR3 in DNA: TGTGCCAGCTCCGAGGGCGGGGTGGACACTGAAGCTTTCTTT.

The V call is TRBV5-8, the J call TRBJ1-6; the match to TRBD1 covers 9 bases. Germline V lookup: CDR1 SGHTS, CDR2 YDEGEE. This CDR3 region has 15 residues. The J segment lost 9 bases and the V segment lost 2 bases, leaving 6 bases of the junction unmatched. CDR3 in amino acids: CASSFAGTGSSPLHF. CDR3 sequence (DNA): TGTGCCAGCAGCTTTGCCGGGACAGGGAGTTCACCCCTCCACTTT. Filled out from reference TRBV5-8 and TRBJ1-6, the complete variable domain reads EAGVTQSPTHLIKTRGQQATLRCSPISGHTSVYWYQQALGLGLQFLLWYDEGEERNRGNFPPRFSGRQFPNYSSELNVNALELEDSALYLCASSFAGTGSSPLHFGNGTRLTVT.

The rearrangement joins TRBV25-1 to TRBJ1-2; the D gene is possibly TRBD1 (6 bases). CDR3 length equals 13 residues. Germline V lookup: CDR1 MGHDK, CDR2 SYGVNS. V lost 6 bases to trimming and J lost 7 bases, with 15 bases between them. CDR3 residues: CASSPQGGSGYTF. The CDR3 nucleotides are TGTGCCAGCAGCCCACAGGGAGGGTCTGGCTACACCTTC.

The chain has TRBV7-3 and TRBJ2-2; 8 bases map to TRBD2. CDR1 and CDR2 from the germline V gene are SGHTA and FQGTGA. The CDR3 is 20 amino acids. Germline trimming cut 5 bases from V and 1 base from J; bases unmatched to any gene: 18. In nucleotides, the CDR3 is TGTGCCAGCAGCCTCCCCGGGACTAGTGGGACTAAGGGGAACACCGGGGAGCTGTTTTTT. Translating gives CASSLPGTSGTKGNTGELFF.

This clone has just a few counts. This rearrangement joins TRBV18 to TRBJ1-1; D possibly corresponds to TRBD1 (5 bases). The CDR3 is 13 residues long. Germline V gene lookup returns CDR1 KGHSH and CDR2 LQKENI. V was clipped by 2 bases and J by 11 bases, with 15 bases between them. CDR3 nucleotides: TGTGCCAGCTCACCAGGCAGGGCGGGGATGGCTTTCTTT. Its protein is CASSPGRAGMAFF.

The genes are TRBV7-2 and TRBJ1-2, with 9 bases fitting TRBD1. This CDR3 region has 14 residues. Germline assignment: CDR1 SGHTA and CDR2 FQGNSA. V was pared by 2 bases and J by 4 bases, with 2 bases of the junction left unmatched. Written as DNA, the CDR3 is TGTGCCAGCAGCTTATCGACAGGGGGCTATGGCTACACCTTC. This gives the protein CASSLSTGGYGYTF.

This rearrangement joins TRBV19 to TRBJ1-2; TRBD1 aligns across 9 bases. V dropped 6 bases and J dropped 4; count of bases not matched to a gene: 3. The germline V gene encodes CDR1 LNHDA and CDR2 SQIVND (reference sequence). This CDR3 is 13 amino acids long. The CDR3 sequence: CASSPTGGYGYTF. CDR3 DNA sequence: TGTGCCAGTAGCCCGACAGGGGGCTATGGCTACACCTTC.

The chain couples TRBV6-5 to TRBJ1-1, with D unclear. From germline, CDR1 is MNHEY and CDR2 SVGAGI. The ends were cut back, 8 bases at V and 1 base at J, with 11 bases in the middle. The CDR3 has 13 amino acids. This CDR3 is CASSSIQNTEAFF. The CDR3 DNA reads as TGTGCCAGCTCGTCAATTCAGAACACTGAAGCTTTCTTT.

The V call is TRBV18, the J call TRBJ1-1, with 8 bases aligning to TRBD1. Looked up from germline, CDR1 is KGHSH and CDR2 is LQKENI. V lost 6 bases to trimming and J lost 4 bases; unmatched junction nucleotides: 7. The CDR3 is made up of 14 amino acids. CDR3 region: CASSPKDRVTEAFF. CDR3 DNA sequence: TGTGCCAGCTCCCCGAAGGACAGGGTCACTGAAGCTTTCTTT.

This clone was observed a few times. This rearrangement joins TRBV5-1 to TRBJ2-2, with D possibly being TRBD1 (5 bases). This CDR3 has 15 amino acids. The V end lost 0 bases, the J end lost 4 bases, and 10 bases lay between the germline ends. Per the germline V gene, CDR1 is SGHRS and CDR2 is YFSETQ. The CDR3 protein is CASSLESGITGELFF. In nucleotides, the CDR3 is TGCGCCAGCAGCTTGGAGTCAGGGATCACCGGGGAGCTGTTTTTT.

This clone was detected only once. This chain joins TRBV4-1 and TRBJ1-5, with unresolved D. Trimming removed 3 bases from V and 7 bases from J, with 22 bases in between. The V gene's germline CDR1 is MGHRA and CDR2 YSYEKL. This CDR3 has 17 residues. The CDR3 loop is CASSHLPLREGKQPQHF. The DNA of the CDR3 is TGCGCCAGCAGCCATCTTCCCCTGCGGGAAGGAAAGCAGCCCCAGCATTTT.

The chain uses TRBV6-5 and TRBJ2-5; 8 positions match TRBD2. CDR3 length: 14 residues. With V trimmed by 7 bases and J by 8 bases, 12 bases remained unmatched. Germline V gene sequence: CDR1 MNHEY, CDR2 SVGAGI. CDR3 sequence (DNA): TGTGCCAGCACCTCCGACGGGGGGGTAAGAACCCAGTACTTC. Its protein product is CASTSDGGVRTQYF.

V and J are TRBV9 and TRBJ2-5; D might be TRBD1 (5 bases). Germline V gives CDR1 SGDLS, CDR2 YYNGEE. The CDR3 consists of 11 residues. Trimming pared 3 bases from V and 5 bases from J, leaving 5 bases between. The CDR3 spells CASSEGETQYF. The CDR3 nucleotides are TGTGCCAGCAGCGAGGGGGAGACCCAGTACTTC.

V and J are TRBV5-1 and TRBJ2-2, with 12 bases lining up with TRBD2. The CDR3 consists of 17 residues. Losses at the gene ends were 3 bases for V and 1 base for J; bases not matched to a gene: 4. Germline V gene lookup returns CDR1 SGHRS and CDR2 YFSETQ. This CDR3 is CASSSGTSGRNTGELFF. CDR3 nucleotides: TGCGCCAGCAGCTCCGGGACTAGCGGGCGGAACACCGGGGAGCTGTTTTTT.

This clone appeared a single time. The J gene is TRBJ2-1, the V gene TRBV4-1; D may correspond to TRBD1 or TRBD2 (5 bases each). This CDR3 region has 16 residues. The V end lost 3 bases, the J end lost 9 bases, and 21 bases lay between the germline ends. Germline V lookup: CDR1 MGHRA, CDR2 YSYEKL. The CDR3 DNA follows: TGCGCCAGCAGCCACGCCAGCACCGGGACCCCCGGTGAGCAGTTCTTC. Translation: CASSHASTGTPGEQFF.

This chain links TRBV7-9 with TRBJ2-1; a possible D gene is TRBD2 (5 bases). This CDR3 region has 16 residues. Germline V gene lookup returns CDR1 SEHNR and CDR2 FQNEAQ (reference sequence). V was cut by 5 bases and J by 5 bases, with 19 bases left in between. The CDR3, as DNA: TGTGCCAGCAGCCTTAGAGGCGGGCTCGGGCACAATGAGCAGTTCTTC. This sequence encodes CASSLRGGLGHNEQFF.

V gene TRBV21-1 combines with J gene TRBJ1-3. TRBV21-1 is a documented pseudogene. The CDR3 is made up of 10 amino acids. As DNA, the CDR3 is TGTGCCAGCTGGGGAAACACCATATATTTT. Its translation is CASWGNTIYF.

The rearrangement links TRBV7-2 to TRBJ2-3, with 8 bases lining up with TRBD1. CDR1 is SGHTA and CDR2 is FQGNSA in the germline V gene. The trim removed 5 bases at V and 4 bases at J, leaving 8 bases unmatched. The CDR3 sequence is 15 residues long. The CDR3: CASSPPRTGSDTQYF. For the CDR3, the DNA is TGTGCCAGCAGCCCACCACGGACAGGGTCAGATACGCAGTATTTT.

The table lists this clone with a count of one. J is TRBJ1-5 and V is TRBV5-6; D perhaps matches TRBD1 (5 bases). In germline, CDR1 is SGHDT, CDR2 YYEEEE. The CDR3 spans 15 residues. Trimming cost V 6 bases and J 2 bases, with 15 bases left between them. The DNA of the CDR3 is TGTGCCAGCACCGATTCGCGGGGGGGCAATCAGCCCCAGCATTTT. Translated, it gives CASTDSRGGNQPQHF.

The chain carries TRBV28 and TRBJ1-5; weak D call: TRBD1 (6 bases). Looked up from germline, CDR1 is MDHEN and CDR2 is SYDVKM. V gave up 5 bases and J gave up 9 bases, with 23 bases separating them. CDR3 length: 16 residues. The CDR3 nucleotides are TGTGCCAGCAGTGAAAACCAGGGGAGTGGTAACCGGCCCCAGCATTTT. Residues: CASSENQGSGNRPQHF. Looking up the rest from reference TRBV28 and TRBJ1-5 gives the full variable domain: DVKVTQSSRYLVKRTGEKVFLECVQDMDHENMFWYRQDPGLGLRLIYFSYDVKMKEKGDIPEGYSVSREKKERFSLILESASTNQTSMYLCASSENQGSGNRPQHFGDGTRLSIL.

The J gene is TRBJ2-2, the V gene TRBV7-2; D ambiguous. The CDR3 spans 15 residues. CDR1 is SGHTA, CDR2 FQGNSA, per germline. V was pared by 2 bases and J by 4 bases, with 11 bases between. CDR3 protein: CASSLIKGTTGELFF. CDR3 coding DNA: TGTGCCAGCAGCTTAATAAAGGGTACCACCGGGGAGCTGTTTTTT.

The genes are TRBV6-5 and TRBJ1-1, with D tentatively TRBD1 (5 bases). V lost 5 bases and J lost 5, with 12 bases in between. Germline V CDR1 and CDR2: MNHEY, SVGAGI. This CDR3 comprises 13 residues. CDR3 DNA sequence: TGTGCCAGCAGTCTATTTAAGGGGACTGAAGCTTTCTTT. It specifies CASSLFKGTEAFF.

This rearrangement joins TRBV27 to TRBJ1-5; no reliable D call. Germline CDR1 is MNHEY and CDR2 is SMNVEV (reference sequence). V was trimmed by 3 bases and J by 7 bases, leaving 13 bases between them. This CDR3 comprises 14 residues. Here the CDR3 DNA reads TGTGCCAGCAGTTTTAGCGGAAGTCGGCAGCCCCAGCATTTT. Translated: CASSFSGSRQPQHF.

V and J are TRBV5-1 and TRBJ2-7; tentative D call: TRBD1 (6 bases). The CDR3 is 14 residues long. V lost 0 bases to trimming and J lost 6 bases, with 13 bases between them. Germline CDR1 SGHRS, CDR2 YFSETQ. The CDR3 nucleotides read TGCGCCAGCAGCTTGGAACAGGGTCAAAGCGAGCAGTACTTC. Protein sequence: CASSLEQGQSEQYF.

This clone was picked up a small number of times. The CDR3 DNA reads TGTGCCAGCAGCTTGGGAGGTCTAGCGCGTAACACCGGGGAGCTGTTTTTT. This gives the protein CASSLGGLARNTGELFF. The chain has TRBV5-4 and TRBJ2-2; possibly TRBD2 for D (6 bases). Germline CDR1 reads SGHNT; CDR2 reads YYREEE (reference sequence). This CDR3 has 17 amino acids. The germline V and J ends were trimmed by 0 bases and 2 bases, with 14 bases remaining between them.